The 19 T cell receptor beta chains below all came from one sample that was sequenced in a study of T-cell memory formation after mild COVID-19. TCRdb re-analysed the 5' RACE reads in MiXCR, keeping a single row per CDR3 protein. The table shows about 340,000 distinct CDR3 sequences, with approximately 12% occurring only once. The sequencing sample was made of PBMCs or a T cell subset sorted from them (not recorded which). The receptors come from a young man who had mild COVID-19 (a few samples of this study predate the infection). Cell type and time point are not known.

V is TRBV20-1 and J is TRBJ2-3; the D is unclear. The germline gives CDR1 DFQATT, CDR2 SNEGSKA (reference sequence). This CDR3 is 13 amino acids long. The V end was cut by 6 bases, the J end by 1 base, with 11 bases between. In DNA, the CDR3 is TGCAGTGCCCGGGTTCCCGGCACAGATACGCAGTATTTT. This translates into CSARVPGTDTQYF.

This clonotype came up a few times. CDR3 bases: TGCGCCAGCAGCCGAACCGGGACAGACACAACTAATGAAAAACTGTTTTTT. Translating gives CASSRTGTDTTNEKLFF. The genes are TRBV5-1 and TRBJ1-4, with 7 bases lining up with TRBD1. The germline CDR1 and CDR2 sequences are SGHRS and YFSETQ. The CDR3 covers 17 residues. V shed 4 bases, J shed 0 bases, and the junction held 9 bases outside the gene matches.

This clonotype was recorded a few times. V and J are TRBV12-3 or TRBV12-4 and TRBJ2-1; D possibly matches TRBD1 or TRBD2 (5 bases each). V lost 5 bases to trimming and J lost 7 bases, with 18 bases between them. The CDR3 covers 15 residues. The DNA for the CDR3 is TGTGCCAGCAGTCAATCGGGGCTGTTCCAAAATGAGCAGTTCTTC. It yields the protein CASSQSGLFQNEQFF.

The rearrangement joins TRBV15 to TRBJ1-5, with D hard to call. There are 18 residues in the CDR3. Germline CDR1 and CDR2: LNHNV and YYDKDF (reference sequence). Trimming removed 0 bases at V and 0 bases at J, with 15 bases between. CDR3 sequence: CATSRDEVGMYSNQPQHF. CDR3 nucleotides: TGTGCCACCAGCAGAGATGAGGTGGGCATGTATAGCAATCAGCCCCAGCATTTT.

This clonotype has just a few counts. CDR3 amino acids: CASSVVHPGDYGYTF. In DNA, the CDR3 is TGTGCCAGCAGCGTAGTACATCCGGGAGACTATGGCTACACCTTC. This chain joins TRBV9 and TRBJ1-2; no clear D. The germline V gene has CDR1 SGDLS and CDR2 YYNGEE. CDR3 size: 15 residues. V dropped 0 bases and J dropped 3 bases, with 12 bases sitting between them.

The rearrangement links TRBV29-1 to TRBJ2-3; 9 bases match TRBD1. This CDR3 comprises 14 residues. From germline, CDR1 is SQVTM and CDR2 ANQGSEA. Trimming at V came to 6 bases and at J to 2 bases, leaving 6 bases not matched to a gene. Here the CDR3 reads CSVGGQGATDTQYF. DNA for the CDR3: TGCAGCGTCGGGGGACAGGGAGCCACAGATACGCAGTATTTT.

This rearrangement joins TRBV6-5 to TRBJ2-3; tentative D call: TRBD1 (5 bases). In germline, CDR1 is MNHEY, CDR2 SVGAGI. CDR3 length: 16 residues. Trimming left V 0 bases short and J 3 bases short, with 13 bases between. In nucleotides, the CDR3 is TGTGCCAGCAGTTACTCCCCAGGGAAAACAACAGATACGCAGTATTTT. Amino acid sequence: CASSYSPGKTTDTQYF.

The chain uses TRBV7-2 and TRBJ1-2; D might be TRBD1 (5 bases). Germline V lookup: CDR1 SGHTA, CDR2 FQGNSA. This CDR3 is built from 15 residues. The V gene lost 5 bases and the J gene lost 2 bases, with 15 bases spanning the gap. The DNA of the CDR3 is TGTGCCAGCAGCCCCCCATGGGGCAACAACTATGGCTACACCTTC. Residues: CASSPPWGNNYGYTF.

The V call is TRBV7-9, the J call TRBJ2-1, with TRBD2 as a possible D gene (7 bases). This CDR3 region has 17 residues. Germline V gene lookup returns CDR1 SEHNR and CDR2 FQNEAQ (reference sequence). V was pared by 3 bases and J by 6 bases, with 21 bases between. CDR3 region: CASSFGRGRRGGNEQFF. The CDR3 DNA reads TGTGCCAGCAGCTTCGGGCGTGGTCGGAGGGGGGGCAATGAGCAGTTCTTC.

Ten or more counts support this clonotype. The J gene is TRBJ2-2, the V gene TRBV6-2 or TRBV6-3; possible D gene TRBD2, 5 bases. There are 14 residues in the CDR3. V dropped 10 bases and J dropped 10 bases, with 22 bases sitting between them. Germline CDR1 is MNHEY and CDR2 is SVGEGT. CDR3 in amino acids: CATQRAVSTAELFF. CDR3 nucleotides: TGTGCCACCCAGAGGGCCGTTTCGACGGCGGAGCTGTTTTTT.

This clonotype came up a few times. CDR3 in DNA: TGTGCCAGCCGGTGGGAGCGGGGGTCCTACAATGAGCAGTTCTTC. Protein: CASRWERGSYNEQFF. V gene TRBV27 combines with J gene TRBJ2-1; 8 nucleotides agree with TRBD2. CDR3 length equals 15 residues. Unmatched junction bases numbered 7, after V lost 8 bases and J lost 1 base. Germline values: CDR1 MNHEY, CDR2 SMNVEV (reference sequence).

This rearrangement joins TRBV27 to TRBJ2-7; TRBD2 agrees at 11 bases. The CDR3 covers 15 residues. Germline V gene data show CDR1 as MNHEY and CDR2 as SMNVEV (reference sequence). V was pared by 8 bases and J by 4 bases, with 10 bases of the junction left unmatched. The CDR3 reads CASRKTSGVSYEQYV. The CDR3 DNA is TGTGCCAGCCGTAAGACTAGCGGGGTTTCGTACGAGCAGTACGTC.

The V gene is TRBV7-9, the J gene TRBJ1-5, with D uncertain. V gave up 3 bases and J gave up 3 bases, with 6 bases separating them. This CDR3 spans 13 amino acids. Germline V lookup: CDR1 SEHNR, CDR2 FQNEAQ (reference sequence). CDR3 region: CASSLDVNQPQHF. In DNA, the CDR3 is TGTGCCAGCAGCTTGGACGTCAATCAGCCCCAGCATTTT. Filled out from reference TRBV7-9 and TRBJ1-5, the complete variable domain reads DTGVSQNPRHKITKRGQNVTFRCDPISEHNRLYWYRQTLGQGPEFLTYFQNEAQLEKSRLLSDRFSAERPKGSFSTLEIQRTEQGDSAMYLCASSLDVNQPQHFGDGTRLSIL.

CDR3 DNA sequence: TGCGCCAGCAGTCCGGGGTTGGGTGGCTACACCTTC. This translates into CASSPGLGGYTF. The chain carries TRBV5-1 and TRBJ1-2; D is uncertain. The CDR3 has 12 residues. Trimming took off 5 bases at V and 7 bases at J, with 12 bases between the two ends. Germline CDR1 and CDR2: SGHRS and YFSETQ.

The chain couples TRBV4-3 to TRBJ1-6, with a weak D call TRBD1 (6 bases). Trimming shortened V by 1 base and J by 7 bases, and 14 bases separated the two germline ends. This CDR3 has 16 amino acids. The V gene's germline CDR1 is LGHNA and CDR2 YSLEER. CDR3 residues: CASSQGGYTGNSPLHF. DNA for the CDR3: TGCGCCAGCAGCCAAGGGGGATATACAGGGAATTCACCCCTCCACTTT.

In nucleotides, the CDR3 is TGTGCCAGCAGAGACAGGGGGCGTCTGAACACTGAAGCTTTCTTT. Its translation is CASRDRGRLNTEAFF. V usage is TRBV6-2 or TRBV6-3 and J usage is TRBJ1-1; 10 bases are a match to TRBD1. Germline-derived CDR1 and CDR2 are MNHEY and SVGEGT. Germline trimming cut 6 bases from V and 0 bases from J; bases unmatched to any gene: 4. This CDR3 comprises 15 residues.

The chain is built from TRBV12-3 or TRBV12-4 and TRBJ1-5; D possibly corresponds to TRBD1 (5 bases). This CDR3 comprises 15 residues. Trimming took 4 bases from V and 0 from J, leaving 10 bases between them. The CDR3 region is CASSWGRYSNQPQHF. The CDR3 DNA reads as TGTGCCAGCAGTTGGGGACGGTATAGCAATCAGCCCCAGCATTTT.

The J gene is TRBJ1-2, the V gene TRBV6-2 or TRBV6-3, with 8 positions matching TRBD1. Germline V lookup: CDR1 MNHEY, CDR2 SVGEGT. After removal of 0 bases from V and 0 bases from J, the junction contained 6 bases not matched to a gene. The CDR3 totals 17 residues. This CDR3 is CASSYSTGDLANYGYTF. The CDR3 nucleotides are TGTGCCAGCAGTTACTCGACAGGGGATTTAGCTAACTATGGCTACACCTTC.

The chain has TRBV4-3 and TRBJ1-3, with 11 bases aligning to TRBD1. The CDR3 extends over 15 amino acids. Per the germline V gene, CDR1 is LGHNA and CDR2 is YSLEER. V trimming: 3 bases; J trimming: 4 bases; junction bases outside the gene matches: 2. The CDR3 loop reads CASSQGQGDGNTIYF. In DNA, the CDR3 is TGCGCCAGCAGCCAGGGACAGGGGGACGGAAACACCATATATTTT.